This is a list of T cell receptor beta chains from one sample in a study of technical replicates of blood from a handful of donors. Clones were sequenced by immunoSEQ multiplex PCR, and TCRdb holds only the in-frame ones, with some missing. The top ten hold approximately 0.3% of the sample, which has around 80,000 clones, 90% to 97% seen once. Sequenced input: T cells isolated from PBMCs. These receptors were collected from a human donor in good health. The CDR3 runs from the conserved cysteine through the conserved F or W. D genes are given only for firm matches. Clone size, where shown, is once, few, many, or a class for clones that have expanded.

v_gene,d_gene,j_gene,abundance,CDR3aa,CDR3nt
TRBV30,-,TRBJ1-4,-,CAWSVTRKNEKLFF,TGTGCCTGGAGTGTAACGAGAAAAAATGAAAAACTGTTTTTT
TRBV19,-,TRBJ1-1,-,CASRTTGGNTEAFF,TGTGCCAGTAGAACGACAGGAGGGAACACTGAAGCTTTCTTT
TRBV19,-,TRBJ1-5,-,CASSIGQNNQPQHF,TGTGCCAGTAGTATAGGACAGAATAATCAGCCCCAGCATTTT
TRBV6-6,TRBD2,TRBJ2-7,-,CASSLILAGGPEQYF,TGTGCCAGCAGCTTGATACTAGCGGGAGGGCCCGAGCAGTACTTC
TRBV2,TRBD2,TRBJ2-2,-,CASSEPNSGSFYQTGELFF,TGTGCCAGCAGTGAACCAAATAGCGGGAGCTTTTATCAGACCGGGGAGCTGTTTTTT
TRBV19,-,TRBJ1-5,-,CASSIDLTGQQHF,TGTGCCAGTAGTATAGATCTAACAGGGCAACAGCATTTT
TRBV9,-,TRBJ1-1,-,CASSPKWGGTEAFF,TGTGCCAGCAGCCCGAAATGGGGGGGCACTGAAGCTTTCTTT
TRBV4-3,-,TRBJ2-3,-,CASSPSYYDTQYF,TGCGCCAGCAGCCCGTCCTACTACGATACGCAGTATTTT
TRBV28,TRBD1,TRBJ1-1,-,CASIGQAAMNTEAFF,TGTGCCAGCATAGGACAGGCGGCGATGAACACTGAAGCTTTCTTT
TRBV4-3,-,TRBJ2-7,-,CASSQDMTQDLGEQYF,TGCGCCAGCAGCCAAGATATGACCCAGGATTTAGGCGAGCAGTACTTC
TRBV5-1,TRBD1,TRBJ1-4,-,CASSLSGQGEEKLFF,TGCGCCAGCAGCTTGTCCGGACAGGGGGAAGAAAAACTGTTTTTT
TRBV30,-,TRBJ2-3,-,CAWSRSWSTSDTQYF,TGTGCCTGGAGTAGATCATGGAGCACTTCAGATACGCAGTATTTT
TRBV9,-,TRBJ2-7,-,CASSVDPAGRYEQYF,TGTGCCAGCAGCGTAGATCCCGCAGGGCGATACGAGCAGTACTTC
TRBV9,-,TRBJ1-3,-,CASSEQGIGGNTIYF,TGTGCCAGCAGCGAGCAGGGAATAGGTGGAAACACCATATATTTT
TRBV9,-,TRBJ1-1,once,CASSITANTEAFF,TGTGCCAGCAGCATTACAGCGAACACTGAAGCTTTCTTT
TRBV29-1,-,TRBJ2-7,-,CSVWALTYEQYF,TGCAGCGTTTGGGCCTTAACCTACGAGCAGTACTTC
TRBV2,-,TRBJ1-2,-,CASSEEFARANNYGYTF,TGTGCCAGCAGTGAAGAATTTGCGAGGGCGAATAACTATGGCTACACCTTC
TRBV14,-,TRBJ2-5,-,CASSRRGGGETQYF,TGTGCCAGCAGCCGGAGGGGGGGCGGAGAGACCCAGTACTTC
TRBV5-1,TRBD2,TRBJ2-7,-,CASSLVYSTSSTEQYF,TGCGCCAGCAGCTTGGTGTACTCGACTAGCTCTACAGAGCAGTACTTC
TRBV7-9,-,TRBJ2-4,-,CASSLTGHPGIQYF,TGTGCCAGCAGCTTGACGGGACACCCGGGCATTCAGTACTTC
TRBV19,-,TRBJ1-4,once,CASSINGGEKLFF,TGTGCCAGTAGTATAAACGGGGGGGAAAAACTGTTTTTT
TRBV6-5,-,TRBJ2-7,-,CASSYGEASEQYF,TGTGCCAGCAGTTACGGAGAGGCAAGCGAGCAGTACTTC
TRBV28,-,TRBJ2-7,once,CASSPYYEQYF,TGTGCCAGCAGTCCCTACTACGAGCAGTACTTC
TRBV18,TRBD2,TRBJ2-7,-,CASSVAGGREQYF,TGTGCCAGCTCGGTCGCGGGAGGGCGGGAGCAGTACTTC
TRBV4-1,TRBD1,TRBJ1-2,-,CASRPQGDGNYGYTF,TGCGCCAGCAGACCACAGGGGGATGGTAACTATGGCTACACCTTC
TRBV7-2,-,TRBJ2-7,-,CASSLLHEQYF,TGTGCCAGCAGCTTACTCCACGAGCAGTACTTC
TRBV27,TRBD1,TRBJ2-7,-,CASKGTGSYEQYF,TGTGCCAGCAAGGGGACAGGGTCCTACGAGCAGTACTTC
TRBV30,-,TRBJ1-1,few,CAWRQANTEAFF,TGTGCCTGGAGACAGGCGAACACTGAAGCTTTCTTT
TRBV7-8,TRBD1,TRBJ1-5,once,CASGQGWGNQPQHF,TGTGCCAGCGGACAGGGGTGGGGGAATCAGCCCCAGCATTTT
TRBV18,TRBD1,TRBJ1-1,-,CASSPTQGENTEAFF,TGTGCCAGCTCACCAACACAGGGGGAGAACACTGAAGCTTTCTTT
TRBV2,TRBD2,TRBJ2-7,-,CASGLAGSYEQYF,TGTGCCAGCGGCCTAGCGGGATCTTACGAGCAGTACTTC
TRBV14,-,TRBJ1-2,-,CASSQREFGGYTF,TGTGCCAGCAGCCAGAGGGAGTTCGGGGGCTACACCTTC
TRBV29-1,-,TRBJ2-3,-,CSLAGVWVAKPSDTQYF,TGCAGTCTCGCCGGGGTTTGGGTAGCTAAACCCTCAGATACGCAGTATTTT
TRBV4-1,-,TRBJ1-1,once,CASSPKGGMNTEAFF,TGCGCCAGCAGCCCCAAAGGCGGGATGAACACTGAAGCTTTCTTT
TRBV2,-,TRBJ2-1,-,CASSGGDPTEQFF,TGTGCCAGCAGTGGGGGGGACCCTACAGAGCAGTTCTTC
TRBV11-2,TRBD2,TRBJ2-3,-,CASSFSGISTDTQYF,TGTGCCAGCAGCTTTAGCGGGATTAGCACAGATACGCAGTATTTT
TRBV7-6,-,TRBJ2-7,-,CASSPKTGHYYEQYF,TGTGCCAGCAGCCCTAAAACAGGGCACTACTACGAGCAGTACTTC
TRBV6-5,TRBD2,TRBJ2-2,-,CASNSGRETGELFF,TGTGCCAGCAACAGCGGGAGAGAAACCGGGGAGCTGTTTTTT
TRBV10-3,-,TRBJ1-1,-,CAISVDKNTEAFF,TGTGCCATCAGTGTAGACAAGAACACTGAAGCTTTCTTT